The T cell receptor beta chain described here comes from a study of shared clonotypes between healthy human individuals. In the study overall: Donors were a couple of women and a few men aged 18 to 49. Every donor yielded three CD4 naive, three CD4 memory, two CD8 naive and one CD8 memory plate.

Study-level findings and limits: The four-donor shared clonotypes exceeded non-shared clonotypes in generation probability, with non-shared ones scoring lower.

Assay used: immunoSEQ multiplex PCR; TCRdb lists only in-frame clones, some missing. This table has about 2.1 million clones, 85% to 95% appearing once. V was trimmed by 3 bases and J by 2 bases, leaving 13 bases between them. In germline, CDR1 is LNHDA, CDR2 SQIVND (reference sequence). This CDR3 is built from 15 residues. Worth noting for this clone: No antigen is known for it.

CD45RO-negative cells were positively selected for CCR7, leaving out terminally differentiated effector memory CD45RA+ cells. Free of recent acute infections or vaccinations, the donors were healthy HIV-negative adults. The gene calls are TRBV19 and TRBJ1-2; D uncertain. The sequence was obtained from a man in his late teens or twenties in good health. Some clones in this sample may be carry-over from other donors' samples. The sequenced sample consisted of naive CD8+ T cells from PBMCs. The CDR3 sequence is CASSMIPGQNYGYTF. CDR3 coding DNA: TGTGCCAGTAGTATGATACCGGGCCAAAACTATGGCTACACCTTC.